This TCR beta chain was recorded in a study of blood T cell repertoires in COVID-19. In this sample, this clone turned up a few times. CDR1 is MNHNY and CDR2 is SVGAGI in the germline V gene (reference sequence). This CDR3 spans 15 amino acids. V gave up 5 bases and J gave up 8 bases; unmatched junction bases: 12. TCRdb's table, derived via immunoSEQ multiplex PCR, lists solely in-frame clones and lacks some. The sample has over 120,000 clones; 60% to 80% are singletons. Sequencing was performed on peripheral blood. The source is a woman in her 50s with active or convalescent COVID-19. This rearrangement joins TRBV6-6 to TRBJ1-2; 9 bases are a match to TRBD1. The CDR3 reads CASSGPGQGVGGYTF. Written as DNA, the CDR3 is TGTGCCAGCAGTGGACCGGGACAGGGCGTTGGCGGCTACACCTTC.